These T cell receptor beta chains were read from a single sample in a study of T cell responses to AZD1222 COVID-19 vaccine. Profiling relied on immunoSEQ multiplex PCR, and the TCRdb table lists in-frame clones only, not all of them. Of over 25,000 clones detected, 78% appear once; the ten largest clones hold 5% to 6.5%. This sample comprised peripheral blood, obtained on day 0 of AZD1222 vaccination. The receptors shown here come from an adult in good health. Both conserved end residues are part of each CDR3. Each record gives: clone size, V gene, J gene, D gene, CDR3 protein, CDR3 DNA. The D gene is left open where the match is weak. A clone size is listed for some rows: how often the clone was seen (once, few, many), or a class if it is expanded.

-	TRBV6-2/TRBV6-3	TRBJ2-1	-	CASSYSSPGSYNEQFF	TGTGCCAGCAGTTACTCAAGCCCGGGCTCCTACAATGAGCAGTTCTTC
-	TRBV6-5	TRBJ1-3	-	CASSYTGSGNTIYF	TGTGCCAGCAGTTACACAGGCTCTGGAAACACCATATATTTT
-	TRBV10-3	TRBJ2-7	-	CAISDLTDNSYEQYF	TGTGCCATCAGTGACTTGACGGACAACTCCTACGAGCAGTACTTC
-	TRBV5-1	TRBJ2-7	TRBD1	CASSPDRETYEQYF	TGCGCCAGCAGCCCGGACAGGGAAACCTACGAGCAGTACTTC
-	TRBV2	TRBJ2-2	-	CASRTVNTGELFF	TGTGCCAGCAGGACAGTTAACACCGGGGAGCTGTTTTTT
-	TRBV6-5	TRBJ2-3	TRBD2	CASGGSGGLGDTQYF	TGTGCCAGCGGGGGAAGCGGGGGGCTAGGAGATACGCAGTATTTT
-	TRBV6-2/TRBV6-3	TRBJ2-3	-	CASSYPELANADTQYF	TGTGCCAGCAGTTATCCGGAGCTGGCTAACGCAGATACGCAGTATTTT
-	TRBV11-3	TRBJ2-3	TRBD1	CASSLWTGTDTQYF	TGTGCCAGCAGCTTATGGACAGGAACAGATACGCAGTATTTT
-	TRBV27	TRBJ1-1	-	CASSLYSRGRRMGEAFF	TGTGCCAGCAGTTTATATTCTAGGGGACGGAGAATGGGTGAAGCTTTCTTT
-	TRBV27	TRBJ1-6	-	CASSLSVGSPLHF	TGTGCCAGCAGTTTATCAGTCGGTTCACCCCTCCACTTT
-	TRBV9	TRBJ1-1	-	CASSVDGVMNTEAFF	TGTGCCAGCAGCGTAGACGGGGTAATGAACACTGAAGCTTTCTTT
-	TRBV4-1	TRBJ2-7	TRBD2	CASSTRLAGGVFEQYF	TGCGCCAGCAGCACGCGACTAGCCGGGGGAGTATTCGAGCAGTACTTC
-	TRBV13	TRBJ2-7	-	CASSLDDLAEQYF	TGTGCCAGCAGCTTAGATGACCTCGCCGAGCAGTACTTC
once	TRBV5-1	TRBJ1-3	-	CASSLDLVDSLRNTIYF	TGCGCCAGCAGCTTGGATTTGGTAGACAGTCTTCGGAACACCATATATTTT
-	TRBV27	TRBJ2-3	-	CASSLPPRGHPSTDTQYF	TGTGCCAGCAGTCTTCCCCCAAGGGGACATCCTAGCACAGATACGCAGTATTTT
few	TRBV18	TRBJ1-6	-	CASSPSSGGNSPLHF	TGTGCCAGCTCACCCTCGTCGGGGGGAAATTCACCCCTCCACTTT
few	TRBV10-2	TRBJ1-2	-	CASSEIGPAPNYGYTF	TGCGCCAGCAGTGAGATCGGACCTGCCCCTAACTATGGCTACACCTTC
-	TRBV9	TRBJ2-2	-	CASSWTYTGELFF	TGTGCCAGCAGCTGGACTTACACCGGGGAGCTGTTTTTT
-	TRBV5-4	TRBJ1-4	-	CASSLIGGLNEKLFF	TGTGCCAGCAGCTTAATAGGAGGCCTTAATGAAAAACTGTTTTTT
few	TRBV5-1	TRBJ1-1	TRBD1	CASSQPGGYTEAFF	TGCGCCAGCAGCCAGCCAGGGGGGTACACTGAAGCTTTCTTT
-	TRBV6-1	TRBJ1-3	TRBD1	CASSEAVIHRGRNTIYF	TGTGCCAGCAGTGAAGCGGTAATCCACAGGGGACGGAACACCATATATTTT
-	TRBV10-1	TRBJ2-3	-	CASSEGGASTDTQYF	TGCGCCAGCAGTGAGGGGGGGGCTAGCACAGATACGCAGTATTTT
-	TRBV7-6	TRBJ2-1	TRBD2	CASSAPSGRRYYRLYNEQFF	TGTGCCAGCAGCGCCCCTAGCGGAAGACGTTATTACCGTCTGTACAATGAGCAGTTCTTC
-	TRBV20-1	TRBJ1-5	-	CSASEGILAAQHF	TGCAGTGCTAGTGAAGGGATCTTAGCGGCCCAGCATTTT
-	TRBV18	TRBJ1-4	-	CASSPGTGEKLFF	TGTGCCAGCTCACCAGGAACAGGGGAAAAACTGTTTTTT
-	TRBV7-6	TRBJ1-1	-	CASSLAGITEAFF	TGTGCCAGCAGCTTAGCAGGGATCACTGAAGCTTTCTTT
-	TRBV15	TRBJ1-3	-	CATSRGRLADSGNTIYF	TGTGCCACCAGCAGAGGTCGTTTAGCTGACTCTGGAAACACCATATATTTT
few	TRBV3-1/TRBV3-2	TRBJ1-1	TRBD1	CASSSDRATEAFF	TGTGCCAGCAGCTCGGACAGGGCTACTGAAGCTTTCTTT
-	TRBV10-3	TRBJ2-1	TRBD2	CAISPSGGAHNEQFF	TGTGCCATCAGCCCTAGCGGGGGGGCGCACAATGAGCAGTTCTTC
-	TRBV7-2	TRBJ2-5	-	CASSSQLSGETQYF	TGTGCCAGCAGCTCACAGTTATCCGGGGAGACCCAGTACTTC
-	TRBV20-1	TRBJ2-3	TRBD1	CSASRTGVVDTQYF	TGCAGTGCTAGTCGGACAGGGGTTGTGGATACGCAGTATTTT
-	TRBV6-2/TRBV6-3	TRBJ2-1	TRBD2	CASSYHRLERGNEQFF	TGTGCCAGCAGTTACCACCGACTAGAGCGGGGGAATGAGCAGTTCTTC
once	TRBV28	TRBJ1-1	-	CASSGPRAGNTEAFF	TGTGCCAGCAGTGGGCCCCGGGCCGGGAACACTGAAGCTTTCTTT
-	TRBV10-1	TRBJ2-3	-	CASSASRTDTQYF	TGCGCCAGCAGCGCTAGCCGCACAGATACGCAGTATTTT
few	TRBV7-9	TRBJ2-5	TRBD1	CASSLGDRGHRETQYF	TGTGCCAGCAGCTTAGGGGACAGGGGGCATAGAGAGACCCAGTACTTC
-	TRBV7-7	TRBJ2-1	TRBD2	CASSLAGMSSYNEQFF	TGTGCTAGCAGCTTAGCGGGGATGAGCTCCTACAATGAGCAGTTCTTC
-	TRBV28	TRBJ1-1	-	CASSGGWAGNTEAFF	TGTGCCAGCAGTGGAGGATGGGCCGGGAACACTGAAGCTTTCTTT
-	TRBV11-2	TRBJ2-3	-	CASSRRDVGDTQYF	TGTGCCAGCAGCCGACGGGACGTTGGAGATACGCAGTATTTT
few	TRBV24-1	TRBJ2-1	-	CATYPWRGDFYNEQFF	TGTGCCACCTACCCCTGGCGAGGGGACTTTTACAATGAGCAGTTCTTC
-	TRBV6-5	TRBJ1-6	TRBD1	CASRTTGVGSPLHF	TGTGCCAGCAGAACTACAGGGGTGGGATCACCCCTCCACTTT
-	TRBV5-1	TRBJ2-1	TRBD2	CASSLPSTSGGENEQFF	TGCGCCAGCAGCTTGCCCTCGACTAGCGGGGGGGAGAATGAGCAGTTCTTC
few	TRBV10-3	TRBJ1-5	-	CAISLQGGNQPQHF	TGTGCCATCAGTTTACAGGGAGGCAATCAGCCCCAGCATTTT
few	TRBV29-1	TRBJ1-1	-	CSVSGNTEAFF	TGCAGCGTTTCTGGGAACACTGAAGCTTTCTTT
medium-sized	TRBV7-2	TRBJ1-1	-	CASSLGRMGRTEAFF	TGTGCCAGCAGCTTAGGGAGGATGGGTAGAACTGAAGCTTTCTTT
-	TRBV6-1	TRBJ2-5	-	CASSEQGQETQYF	TGTGCCAGCAGTGAACAGGGACAAGAGACCCAGTACTTC
-	TRBV5-6	TRBJ1-4	-	CASSFSTGATNEKLFF	TGTGCCAGCAGCTTTAGTACGGGGGCCACTAATGAAAAACTGTTTTTT
-	TRBV5-4	TRBJ2-1	TRBD2	CASSLVASGNNEQFF	TGTGCCAGCAGCTTGGTCGCTAGCGGTAACAATGAGCAGTTCTTC
-	TRBV7-9	TRBJ2-7	TRBD1	CASSSTSDRGEQYF	TGTGCCAGCAGCTCAACCTCGGACAGGGGCGAGCAGTACTTC
-	TRBV19	TRBJ1-5	TRBD1	CASSIDQGGGNQPQHF	TGTGCCAGTAGTATAGATCAGGGGGGTGGCAATCAGCCCCAGCATTTT
few	TRBV13	TRBJ1-2	-	CASSLDPGGYTF	TGTGCCAGCAGCTTAGATCCGGGCGGCTACACCTTC
once	TRBV18	TRBJ1-1	-	CASSSAGGNTEAFF	TGTGCCAGCTCATCGGCAGGAGGGAACACTGAAGCTTTCTTT
-	TRBV27	TRBJ1-1	-	CASSLGGGEAFF	TGTGCCAGCAGCTTGGGAGGGGGTGAAGCTTTCTTT
-	TRBV6-5	TRBJ1-2	TRBD1	CASSLLGGGAYGYTF	TGTGCCAGCAGCCTTTTGGGAGGGGGCGCCTATGGCTACACCTTC
-	TRBV3-1/TRBV3-2	TRBJ2-5	-	CASSQVLGRRETQYF	TGTGCCAGCAGCCAAGTTTTGGGGCGCCGGGAGACCCAGTACTTC
-	TRBV5-1	TRBJ1-2	-	CASSQSAGSNYGYTF	TGCGCCAGCAGCCAGTCGGCAGGGTCGAACTATGGCTACACCTTC
-	TRBV12-5	TRBJ1-1	-	CASGPNMNTEAFF	TGTGCTAGTGGTCCCAACATGAACACTGAAGCTTTCTTT
few	TRBV2	TRBJ2-1	TRBD1	CASSLRDRGSYNEQFF	TGTGCCAGCAGCCTCCGAGACAGGGGCTCCTACAATGAGCAGTTCTTC
-	TRBV19	TRBJ2-2	TRBD1	CASRLGQVTAGELFF	TGTGCCAGTAGGTTGGGACAGGTTACGGCCGGGGAGCTGTTTTTT
-	TRBV6-5	TRBJ1-2	-	CASSQGGRSGYTF	TGTGCCAGCAGCCAAGGGGGGCGAAGTGGCTACACCTTC